What follows are 14 T cell receptor beta chains derived from one specimen sequenced in a study of shared clonotypes between healthy human individuals. Profiled with immunoSEQ multiplex PCR; TCRdb holds only in-frame clones, not every one. The data show a few hundred thousand clones, roughly 97% seen once. Sequenced material: naive CD4+ T cells sorted from blood. The subset denotes: CD45RA+ positively selected. The receptors shown here come from a woman aged 25 to 39 in good health.

This rearrangement joins TRBV18 to TRBJ1-1; D is unresolved. CDR1 and CDR2 (germline): KGHSH, LQKENI. The germline V and J ends were trimmed by 4 bases and 1 base, with 7 bases remaining between them. The CDR3 has 13 amino acids. CDR3 sequence: CASSLGENTEAFF. The CDR3 region has the DNA TGTGCCAGCTCACTCGGGGAGAACACTGAAGCTTTCTTT.

The chain has TRBV11-2 and TRBJ2-7; perhaps TRBD2 as D (6 bases). V lost 2 bases to trimming and J lost 2 bases, with 16 bases between them. This CDR3 comprises 16 residues. Looked up from germline, CDR1 is SGHAT and CDR2 is FQNNGV. In nucleotides, the CDR3 is TGTGCCAGCAGCTTATTGGCGGGAACCGATCCCTACGAGCAGTACTTC. Translation: CASSLLAGTDPYEQYF. Full variable domain (rest looked up from reference TRBV11-2 and TRBJ2-7): EAGVAQSPRYKIIEKRQSVAFWCNPISGHATLYWYQQILGQGPKLLIQFQNNGVVDDSQLPKDRFSAERLKGVDSTLKIQPAKLEDSAVYLCASSLLAGTDPYEQYFGPGTRLTVT.

The CDR3 nucleotides are TGTGCCAGCAGCCGGGACACCGGGGAGCTGTTTTTT. Protein product: CASSRDTGELFF. This chain links TRBV7-2 with TRBJ2-2, with unresolved D. The germline V gene encodes CDR1 SGHTA and CDR2 FQGNSA. The CDR3 runs to 12 residues. The V end was cut by 5 bases, the J end by 3 bases, with 4 bases between. Looking up the rest from reference TRBV7-2 and TRBJ2-2 gives the full variable domain: GAGVSQSPSNKVTEKGKDVELRCDPISGHTALYWYRQSLGQGLEFLIYFQGNSAPDKSGLPSDRFSAERTGGSVSTLTIQRTQQEDSAVYLCASSRDTGELFFGEGSRLTVL.

CDR3 sequence reads: CASSPGTGIQETQYF. In DNA form, the CDR3 reads TGTGCCAGCAGCCCCGGGACAGGGATCCAAGAGACCCAGTACTTC. The chain links TRBV6-6 to TRBJ2-5, with TRBD1 identical over 9 bases. V lost 6 bases and J lost 1; bases outside the gene matches: 6. The CDR3 is 15 amino acids. The germline gives CDR1 MNHNY, CDR2 SVGAGI (reference sequence).

V usage is TRBV7-9 and J usage is TRBJ2-5, with D possibly TRBD1 on 6 matching bases. Germline V gives CDR1 SEHNR, CDR2 FQNEAQ (reference sequence). V was pared by 2 bases and J by 5 bases, with 18 bases between. The CDR3 contains 16 residues. This CDR3 is CASSLLGAVVGETQYF. The DNA for the CDR3 is TGTGCCAGCAGCTTACTGGGGGCCGTTGTGGGGGAGACCCAGTACTTC. Variable domain in full (rest from reference TRBV7-9 and TRBJ2-5): DTGVSQNPRHKITKRGQNVTFRCDPISEHNRLYWYRQTLGQGPEFLTYFQNEAQLEKSRLLSDRFSAERPKGSFSTLEIQRTEQGDSAMYLCASSLLGAVVGETQYFGPGTRLLVL.

This sequence joins TRBV28 and TRBJ2-5; no definite D call. The J call may be incorrect, as the DNA end agrees better with TRBJ2-7. This CDR3 contains 13 residues. CDR1 and CDR2 from the germline V gene are MDHEN and SYDVKM. The CDR3 loop is CASSPGQTYEQYF. Written as DNA, the CDR3 is TGTGCCAGCAGTCCGGGTCAGACCTACGAGCAGTACTTC.

The chain is built from TRBV27 and TRBJ2-1; tentatively, D is TRBD1 (6 bases). Germline CDR1 reads MNHEY; CDR2 reads SMNVEV (reference sequence). The V end was cut by 5 bases, the J end by 4 bases, with 15 bases between. The CDR3 contains 15 residues. The CDR3 reads CASSPGDRRYNEQFF. Here the CDR3 DNA reads TGTGCCAGCAGTCCGGGCGACAGGAGATACAATGAGCAGTTCTTC.

The V and J genes are TRBV7-9 and TRBJ2-7; 8 nucleotides agree with TRBD1. The CDR3 is made up of 13 amino acids. The V segment lost 1 base and the J segment 5 bases; nucleotides outside the gene matches: 1. CDR1 and CDR2 (germline): SEHNR, FQNEAQ (reference sequence). The CDR3 sequence is CASSLVTGDEQYF. DNA for the CDR3: TGTGCCAGCAGCTTAGTGACAGGGGACGAGCAGTACTTC.

The chain joins TRBV28 to TRBJ1-1; D unclear. CDR1 MDHEN and CDR2 SYDVKM come from the germline V gene. The CDR3 is 12 residues long. The V end lost 3 bases, the J end lost 7 bases, and 9 bases lay between the germline ends. This chain's CDR3 is CASSLLQNEAFF. CDR3 nucleotides: TGTGCCAGCAGTTTGCTACAGAATGAAGCTTTCTTT.

This chain links TRBV18 with TRBJ2-1; maybe TRBD1 (6 bases). CDR3 length: 14 residues. Trimming stripped 3 bases from V and 7 bases from J, with 13 bases between. Germline CDR1 KGHSH, CDR2 LQKENI. The CDR3 sequence: CASSPVRGWNEQFF. CDR3 bases: TGTGCCAGCTCACCGGTCAGGGGATGGAATGAGCAGTTCTTC.

This clone was recorded once. The chain joins TRBV19 to TRBJ2-3; 12 nucleotides line up with TRBD2. Per germline, CDR1 LNHDA and CDR2 SQIVND (reference sequence). CDR3 length: 15 amino acids. The trim removed 9 bases at V and 3 bases at J, leaving 7 bases unmatched. This chain's CDR3 is CASQLAGGLTDTQYF. The DNA of the CDR3 is TGTGCCAGCCAACTAGCGGGAGGTCTGACAGATACGCAGTATTTT.

The rearrangement joins TRBV29-1 to TRBJ2-1; 10 bases map to TRBD2. The germline V gene encodes CDR1 SQVTM and CDR2 ANQGSEA. Unmatched junction bases numbered 10, after V lost 4 bases and J lost 7 bases. The CDR3 is 15 amino acids. CDR3 sequence (DNA): TGCAGCGTTGGCGCGACAGCGGGAGGGCCTAATGAGCAGTTCTTC. It specifies CSVGATAGGPNEQFF.

This chain connects TRBV7-9 to TRBJ2-5; 14 positions match TRBD2. V lost 5 bases, J lost 5 bases, and 10 bases stayed unmatched. The CDR3 length is 17 residues. CDR1 SEHNR and CDR2 FQNEAQ come from the germline V gene (reference sequence). The DNA of the CDR3 is TGTGCCAGCAGCATTCCCGGACTAGCGGGAGGCGGTGAGACCCAGTACTTC. The encoded protein is CASSIPGLAGGGETQYF.

V and J are TRBV10-2 and TRBJ2-5, with D perhaps assigned TRBD1 or TRBD2 (5 bases each). Germline V gene data show CDR1 as WSHSY and CDR2 as SAAADI. V was pared by 4 bases and J by 5 bases, with 14 bases between. This CDR3 has 14 residues. The CDR3 DNA reads as TGCGCCAGCAGTGTTATACTAGGGGCCGAGACCCAGTACTTC. Amino acid sequence: CASSVILGAETQYF.